The 21 T cell receptor beta chains below were found in one sample sequenced in a study of blood T cell repertoires in COVID-19. Only in-frame clones appear in the TCRdb table, and some are missing; sequencing was by immunoSEQ multiplex PCR. This sample has 150,000 to 200,000 clones, with roughly nine tenths found just once. Sequences were obtained from peripheral blood. These receptors were collected from a man aged 35 to 55 with acute or convalescent COVID-19.

This chain connects TRBV14 to TRBJ1-1, with 8 bases lining up with TRBD1. The CDR3 consists of 15 residues. J lost 0 bases, V lost 2 bases, and 2 bases had no gene match. Germline CDR1 SGHDN, CDR2 FVKESK. This CDR3 reads CASSQQGALNTEAFF. The CDR3 coding sequence is TGTGCCAGCAGCCAACAGGGGGCCTTGAACACTGAAGCTTTCTTT.

With regard to this clone: This CDR3 is also generated by other DNA sequences in the sample. The chain uses TRBV12-3 or TRBV12-4 and TRBJ2-7; perhaps TRBD1 as D (5 bases). The CDR3 is 11 amino acids. V lost 5 bases, J lost 4 bases, and 6 bases lay in between. The CDR3 DNA reads TGTGCCAGCAGTCGACAGTACGAGCAGTACTTC. Translation gives CASSRQYEQYF.

The chain uses TRBV2 and TRBJ2-6; D is undetermined. Trimming left V 3 bases short and J 0 bases short, with 6 bases between. CDR3 size: 15 residues. The germline gives CDR1 SNHLY, CDR2 FYNNEI. The CDR3 protein is CASSDWSSGANVLTF. The CDR3 coding sequence is TGTGCCAGCAGTGATTGGAGCTCTGGGGCCAACGTCCTGACTTTC.

The chain's CDR3 is CASRLLRGGITYEQYF. DNA for the CDR3: TGTGCCAGCAGATTACTAAGAGGGGGAATCACCTACGAGCAGTACTTC. The genes are TRBV11-3 and TRBJ2-7, with D possibly matching TRBD1 (6 bases). The CDR3 is made up of 16 amino acids. Germline V CDR1 and CDR2: SGHNT, YENEEA. V was cut by 6 bases and J by 2 bases, with 20 bases left in between. The variable domain in full, completed from reference TRBV11-3 and TRBJ2-7, reads EAGVVQSPRYKIIEKKQPVAFWCNPISGHNTLYWYLQNLGQGPELLIRYENEEAVDDSQLPKDRFSAERLKGVDSTLKIQPAELGDSAVYLCASRLLRGGITYEQYFGPGTRLTVT.

The sample holds many counts of this clone. This chain links TRBV6-2 or TRBV6-3 with TRBJ2-7, with TRBD1 identical over 7 bases. CDR3 length: 12 amino acids. The ends lost 4 bases at V and 6 bases at J; junction bases unmatched: 3. Germline V CDR1 and CDR2: MNHEY, SVGEGT. The CDR3 DNA sequence: TGTGCCAGCAGTTGGTCAGGGGGCGAGCAGTACTTC. Translated, it gives CASSWSGGEQYF.

CDR3 region: CASSLDPGSYNEQFF. In nucleotides, the CDR3 is TGCGCCAGCAGCTTGGACCCCGGCTCCTACAATGAGCAGTTCTTC. V and J are TRBV5-1 and TRBJ2-1, with unresolved D. Trimming pared 0 bases from V and 0 bases from J, leaving 7 bases between. The CDR3 length is 15 residues. CDR1 and CDR2 from the germline V gene are SGHRS and YFSETQ.

J is TRBJ2-7 and V is TRBV30, with D perhaps TRBD2 (6 bases). Germline lookup yields CDR1 GTSNPN and CDR2 SVGIG (reference sequence). The ends were cut back, 3 bases at V and 0 bases at J, with 15 bases in the middle. The CDR3 has 15 amino acids. The CDR3 DNA follows: TGTGCCTGGAGAGGCGGGGTACACAGCTCCTACGAGCAGTACTTC. Its protein is CAWRGGVHSSYEQYF.

V usage is TRBV27 and J usage is TRBJ1-4; 7 nucleotides align to TRBD1. From germline, CDR1 is MNHEY and CDR2 SMNVEV (reference sequence). Trimming at V came to 4 bases and at J to 7 bases, leaving 6 bases not matched to a gene. The CDR3 covers 14 residues. The CDR3 DNA follows: TGTGCCAGCAGTTCCCAGGGGGTTGCTGAAAAACTGTTTTTT. This encodes CASSSQGVAEKLFF.

This chain uses TRBV5-1 with TRBJ1-1, with D perhaps TRBD1 (5 bases). Trimming removed 3 bases at V and 1 base at J, with 10 bases between. This CDR3 region has 14 residues. Germline V gene lookup returns CDR1 SGHRS and CDR2 YFSETQ. CDR3 residues: CASSSLQGNTEAFF. CDR3 in DNA: TGCGCCAGCAGCTCCCTCCAGGGGAACACTGAAGCTTTCTTT.

This clone came up once. V and J are TRBV28 and TRBJ1-6; 8 bases agree with TRBD1. Germline CDR1 reads MDHEN; CDR2 reads SYDVKM. Losses at the gene ends were 1 base for V and 9 bases for J; bases not matched to a gene: 5. This CDR3 has 15 amino acids. The CDR3 DNA reads TGTGCCAGCAGTTTATCAGGGACAGGAGGTTCACCCCTCCACTTT. The encoded protein is CASSLSGTGGSPLHF. Full variable domain (missing parts from reference TRBV28 and TRBJ1-6): DVKVTQSSRYLVKRTGEKVFLECVQDMDHENMFWYRQDPGLGLRLIYFSYDVKMKEKGDIPEGYSVSREKKERFSLILESASTNQTSMYLCASSLSGTGGSPLHFGNGTRLTVT.

V is TRBV5-1 and J is TRBJ1-1; perhaps TRBD1 as D (5 bases). The CDR3 consists of 14 residues. CDR1 SGHRS and CDR2 YFSETQ come from the germline V gene. Trimming removed 4 bases at V and 3 bases at J, with 13 bases between. CDR3 protein: CASSRDSSDTEAFF. CDR3 nucleotide sequence: TGCGCCAGCAGCCGTGACAGTTCCGACACTGAAGCTTTCTTT. Combining the CDR3 with reference TRBV5-1 and TRBJ1-1 gives the whole variable domain KAGVTQTPRYLIKTRGQQVTLSCSPISGHRSVSWYQQTPGQGLQFLFEYFSETQRNKGNFPGRFSGRQFSNSRSEMNVSTLELGDSALYLCASSRDSSDTEAFFGQGTRLTVV.

The rearrangement links TRBV5-1 to TRBJ2-3, with TRBD2 matching 11 bases. The CDR3 is made up of 15 amino acids. Per the germline V gene, CDR1 is SGHRS and CDR2 is YFSETQ. The V and J ends lost 4 bases and 6 bases, in that order; junction bases with no gene match: 7. CDR3 in amino acids: CASSQTSGGLDTQYF. CDR3 in DNA: TGCGCCAGCAGCCAAACTAGCGGGGGCCTTGATACGCAGTATTTT.

This chain joins TRBV19 and TRBJ2-1, with TRBD2 matching over 8 bases. CDR1 LNHDA and CDR2 SQIVND come from the germline V gene (reference sequence). The V gene end was trimmed by 3 bases and the J gene end by 3 bases; junction bases not matched to a gene: 10. The CDR3 length is 17 residues. The CDR3 region has the DNA TGTGCCAGTAGTATGGGGGGTTGGGGGACTAGCTACAATGAGCAGTTCTTC. This gives the protein CASSMGGWGTSYNEQFF.

The chain recombines TRBV3-1 (or the pseudogene TRBV3-2) with TRBJ2-1, with 8 bases identical to TRBD1. The junction had 8 bases not matched to a gene; V was cut back by 6 bases and J by 1 base. The germline CDR1 and CDR2 sequences are LGHDT and YNNKEL (reference sequence). The CDR3 has 16 residues. The CDR3 bases are TGTGCCAGCAGTCAATCCGGGACAGGATCCTACAATGAGCAGTTCTTC. Its translation: CASSQSGTGSYNEQFF.

The gene calls are TRBV21-1 and TRBJ2-5; TRBD1 was called by the table and not checked on the DNA. TRBV21-1 is an annotated pseudogene. This CDR3 is 16 amino acids long. CDR3 in DNA: TGTGCCAGCAGCAAGTCGCGGACAACCTACGAAGAGACCCAGTACTTC. The encoded protein is CASSKSRTTYEETQYF.

This clone was observed once. This chain joins TRBV7-8 and TRBJ2-5, with D possibly matching TRBD1 (7 bases). The CDR3 sequence is 15 residues long. Per germline, CDR1 SGHVS and CDR2 FQNEAQ. Trimming pared 2 bases from V and 5 bases from J, leaving 15 bases between. The CDR3 protein is CASSLKSGGYETQYF. CDR3 DNA: TGTGCCAGCAGCTTAAAGTCAGGGGGGTACGAGACCCAGTACTTC.

CDR3 amino acids: CASSRTKFGTQYF. For the CDR3, the DNA is TGCGCCAGCAGTAGGACTAAGTTTGGGACCCAGTACTTC. V and J are TRBV10-2 and TRBJ2-5, with TRBD2 as a possible D gene (6 bases). From germline, CDR1 is WSHSY and CDR2 SAAADI. Trimming shortened V by 5 bases and J by 7 bases, and 14 bases separated the two germline ends. The CDR3 is made up of 13 amino acids.

This sequence joins TRBV28 and TRBJ1-3, with D uncertain. The CDR3 sequence is 13 residues long. Per the germline V gene, CDR1 is MDHEN and CDR2 is SYDVKM. Trimming took 3 bases from V and 7 from J, leaving 10 bases between them. Here the CDR3 reads CASSFSGQNTIYF. The DNA for the CDR3 is TGTGCCAGCAGTTTTTCGGGTCAGAACACCATATATTTT.

The gene calls are TRBV7-8 and TRBJ2-3, with TRBD1 matching 7 bases. Germline V gene sequence: CDR1 SGHVS, CDR2 FQNEAQ. This CDR3 is built from 18 residues. Trimming at V came to 4 bases and at J to 3 bases, leaving 16 bases not matched to a gene. The CDR3: CASSSRGREGAYTDTQYF. DNA for the CDR3: TGTGCCAGCAGCTCTCGCGGCAGAGAGGGGGCGTATACAGATACGCAGTATTTT.

The CDR3 reads CASSQAGGASKNIQYF. The CDR3 coding sequence is TGTGCCAGCAGCCAGGCAGGGGGCGCATCCAAAAACATTCAGTACTTC. The J gene is TRBJ2-4, the V gene TRBV3-1 (or the pseudogene TRBV3-2); 8 bases match TRBD1. The CDR3 runs 16 residues. J was trimmed by 2 bases and V by 3 bases; bases with no gene match: 6. Germline lookup yields CDR1 LGHDT and CDR2 YNNKEL (reference sequence).

The genes are TRBV27 and TRBJ1-2, with TRBD1 matching over 8 bases. The CDR3 is 17 residues long. CDR1 and CDR2 from the germline V gene are MNHEY and SMNVEV (reference sequence). Trimming removed 5 bases from V and 2 bases from J; junction bases left unmatched: 13. CDR3 nucleotide sequence: TGTGCCAGCAGTCCTCAGGGGGCTAAGGTTGAGAACTATGGCTACACCTTC. Translation gives CASSPQGAKVENYGYTF.